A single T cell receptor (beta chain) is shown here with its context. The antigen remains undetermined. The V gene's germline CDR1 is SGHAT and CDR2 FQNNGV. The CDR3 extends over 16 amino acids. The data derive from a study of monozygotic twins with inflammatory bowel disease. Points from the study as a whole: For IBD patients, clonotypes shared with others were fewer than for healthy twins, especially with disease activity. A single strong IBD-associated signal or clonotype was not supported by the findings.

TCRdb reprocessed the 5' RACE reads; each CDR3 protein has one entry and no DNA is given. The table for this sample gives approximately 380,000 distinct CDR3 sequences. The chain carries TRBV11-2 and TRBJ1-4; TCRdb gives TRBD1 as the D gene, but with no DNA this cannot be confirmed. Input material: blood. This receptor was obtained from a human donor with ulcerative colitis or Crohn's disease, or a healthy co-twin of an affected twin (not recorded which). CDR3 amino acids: CASSLAAGGVGEKLFF.